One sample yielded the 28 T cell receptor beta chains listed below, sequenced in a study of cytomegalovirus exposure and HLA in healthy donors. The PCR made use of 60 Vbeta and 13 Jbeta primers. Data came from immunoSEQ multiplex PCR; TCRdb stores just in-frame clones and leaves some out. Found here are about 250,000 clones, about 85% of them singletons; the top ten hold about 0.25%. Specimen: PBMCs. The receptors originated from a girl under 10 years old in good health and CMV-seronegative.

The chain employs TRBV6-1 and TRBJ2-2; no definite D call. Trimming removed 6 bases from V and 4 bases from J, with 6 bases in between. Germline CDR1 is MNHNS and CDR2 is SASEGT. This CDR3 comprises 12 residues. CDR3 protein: CASRGPTGELFF. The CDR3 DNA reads TGTGCCAGCAGGGGCCCCACCGGGGAGCTGTTTTTT.

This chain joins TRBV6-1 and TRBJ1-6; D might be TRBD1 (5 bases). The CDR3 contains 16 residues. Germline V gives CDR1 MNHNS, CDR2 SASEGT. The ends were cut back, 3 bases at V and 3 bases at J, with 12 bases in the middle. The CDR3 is CASSEAGKGYNSPLHF. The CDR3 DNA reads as TGTGCCAGCAGTGAGGCAGGGAAGGGCTATAATTCACCCCTCCACTTT.

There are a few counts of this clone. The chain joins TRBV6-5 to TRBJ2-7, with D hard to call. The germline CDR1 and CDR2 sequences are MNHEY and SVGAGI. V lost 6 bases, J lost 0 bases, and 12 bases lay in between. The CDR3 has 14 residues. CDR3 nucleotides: TGTGCCAGCAGCTTGACTCCGGACTCCTACGAGCAGTACTTC. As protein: CASSLTPDSYEQYF.

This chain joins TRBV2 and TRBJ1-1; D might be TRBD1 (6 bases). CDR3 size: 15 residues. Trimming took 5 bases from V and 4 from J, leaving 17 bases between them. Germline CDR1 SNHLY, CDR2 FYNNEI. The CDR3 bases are TGTGCCAGCAGTCATACGGACAGTTGGGGCACTGAAGCTTTCTTT. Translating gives CASSHTDSWGTEAFF.

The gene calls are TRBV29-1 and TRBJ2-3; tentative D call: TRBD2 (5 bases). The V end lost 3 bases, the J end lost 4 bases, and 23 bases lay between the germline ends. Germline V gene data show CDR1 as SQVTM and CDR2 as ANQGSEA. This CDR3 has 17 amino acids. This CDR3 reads CSVELGRSFASPDTQYF. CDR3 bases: TGCAGCGTTGAGTTGGGCAGGTCCTTCGCTAGCCCAGATACGCAGTATTTT.

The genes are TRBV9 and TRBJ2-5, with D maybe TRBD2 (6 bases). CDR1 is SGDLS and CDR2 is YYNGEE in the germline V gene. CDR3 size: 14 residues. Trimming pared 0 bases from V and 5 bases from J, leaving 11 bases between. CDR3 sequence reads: CASSVGGVRETQYF. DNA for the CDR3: TGTGCCAGCAGCGTAGGGGGGGTCCGCGAGACCCAGTACTTC. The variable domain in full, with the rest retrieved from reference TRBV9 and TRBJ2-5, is DSGVTQTPKHLITATGQRVTLRCSPRSGDLSVYWYQQSLDQGLQFLIQYYNGEERAKGNILERFSAQQFPDLHSELNLSSLELGDSALYFCASSVGGVRETQYFGPGTRLLVL.

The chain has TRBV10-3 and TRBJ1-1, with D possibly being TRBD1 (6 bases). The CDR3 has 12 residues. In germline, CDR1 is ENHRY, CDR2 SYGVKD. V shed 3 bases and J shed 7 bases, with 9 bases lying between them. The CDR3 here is CAISDEGDEAFF. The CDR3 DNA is TGTGCCATCAGTGATGAGGGGGATGAAGCTTTCTTT.

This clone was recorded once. The CDR3 loop reads CASSLPGDGNQPQHF. The CDR3 DNA sequence: TGTGCCAGCAGTTTACCAGGGGATGGGAATCAGCCCCAGCATTTT. This sequence joins TRBV27 and TRBJ1-5; a possible D gene is TRBD1 (6 bases). The ends were cut back, 2 bases at V and 4 bases at J, with 12 bases in the middle. From germline, CDR1 is MNHEY and CDR2 SMNVEV (reference sequence). The CDR3 consists of 15 residues.

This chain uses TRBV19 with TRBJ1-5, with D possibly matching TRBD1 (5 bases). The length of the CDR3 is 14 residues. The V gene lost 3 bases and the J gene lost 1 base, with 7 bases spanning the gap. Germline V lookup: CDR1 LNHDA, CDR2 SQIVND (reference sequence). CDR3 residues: CASSIPGSNQPQHF. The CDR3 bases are TGTGCCAGTAGTATCCCAGGGAGCAATCAGCCCCAGCATTTT. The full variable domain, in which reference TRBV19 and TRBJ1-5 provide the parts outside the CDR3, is DGGITQSPKYLFRKEGQNVTLSCEQNLNHDAMYWYRQDPGQGLRLIYYSQIVNDFQKGDIAEGYSVSREKKESFPLTVTSAQKNPTAFYLCASSIPGSNQPQHFGDGTRLSIL.

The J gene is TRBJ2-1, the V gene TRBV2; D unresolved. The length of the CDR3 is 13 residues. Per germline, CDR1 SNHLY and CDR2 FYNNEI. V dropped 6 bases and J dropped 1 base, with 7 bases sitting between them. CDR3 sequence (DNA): TGTGCCAGCAGCTACCGGTCCTACAATGAGCAGTTCTTC. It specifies CASSYRSYNEQFF.

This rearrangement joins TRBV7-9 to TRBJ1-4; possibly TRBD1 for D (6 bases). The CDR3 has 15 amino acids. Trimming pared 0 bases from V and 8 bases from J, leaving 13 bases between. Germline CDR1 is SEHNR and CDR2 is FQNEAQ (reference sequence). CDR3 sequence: CASSLAGADWEKLFF. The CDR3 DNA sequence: TGTGCCAGCAGCTTAGCGGGGGCAGATTGGGAAAAACTGTTTTTT.

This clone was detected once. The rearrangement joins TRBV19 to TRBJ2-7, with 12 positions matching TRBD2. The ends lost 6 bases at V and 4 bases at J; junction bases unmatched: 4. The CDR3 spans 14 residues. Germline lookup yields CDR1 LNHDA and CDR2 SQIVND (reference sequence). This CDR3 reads CASSPTSGGYEQYF. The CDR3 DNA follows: TGTGCCAGTAGCCCGACTAGCGGGGGATACGAGCAGTACTTC.

The CDR3 sequence: CASSLRTGANEQFF. CDR3 bases: TGCGCCAGCAGCTTAAGGACAGGGGCGAATGAGCAGTTCTTC. This rearrangement joins TRBV5-1 to TRBJ2-1; 9 nucleotides align to TRBD1. CDR3 length equals 14 residues. Germline V gene lookup returns CDR1 SGHRS and CDR2 YFSETQ. Trimming removed 2 bases from V and 7 bases from J; junction bases left unmatched: 4.

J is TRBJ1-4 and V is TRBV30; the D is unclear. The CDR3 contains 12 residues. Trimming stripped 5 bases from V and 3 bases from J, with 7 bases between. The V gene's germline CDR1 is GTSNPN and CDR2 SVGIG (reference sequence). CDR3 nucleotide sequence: TGTGCCTGGGGCTCAGCTAATGAAAAACTGTTTTTT. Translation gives CAWGSANEKLFF.

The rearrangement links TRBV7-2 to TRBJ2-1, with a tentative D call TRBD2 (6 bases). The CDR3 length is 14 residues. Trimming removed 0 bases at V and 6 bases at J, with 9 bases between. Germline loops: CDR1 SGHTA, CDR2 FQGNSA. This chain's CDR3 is CASSLAWDFNEQFF. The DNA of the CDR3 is TGTGCCAGCAGCTTAGCCTGGGACTTCAATGAGCAGTTCTTC. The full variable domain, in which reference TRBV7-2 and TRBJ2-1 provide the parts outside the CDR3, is GAGVSQSPSNKVTEKGKDVELRCDPISGHTALYWYRQSLGQGLEFLIYFQGNSAPDKSGLPSDRFSAERTGGSVSTLTIQRTQQEDSAVYLCASSLAWDFNEQFFGPGTRLTVL.

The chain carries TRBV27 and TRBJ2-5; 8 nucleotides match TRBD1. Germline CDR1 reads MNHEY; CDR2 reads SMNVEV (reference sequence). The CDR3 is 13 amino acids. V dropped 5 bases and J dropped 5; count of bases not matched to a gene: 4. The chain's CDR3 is CASSRQGWETQYF. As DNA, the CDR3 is TGTGCCAGCAGTCGACAGGGGTGGGAGACCCAGTACTTC.

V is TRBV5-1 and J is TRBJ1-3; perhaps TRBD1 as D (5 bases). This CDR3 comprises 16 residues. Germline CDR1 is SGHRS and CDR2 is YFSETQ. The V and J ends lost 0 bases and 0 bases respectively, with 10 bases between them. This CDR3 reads CASSLDRGDSGNTIYF. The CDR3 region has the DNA TGCGCCAGCAGCTTGGACCGGGGGGACTCTGGAAACACCATATATTTT.

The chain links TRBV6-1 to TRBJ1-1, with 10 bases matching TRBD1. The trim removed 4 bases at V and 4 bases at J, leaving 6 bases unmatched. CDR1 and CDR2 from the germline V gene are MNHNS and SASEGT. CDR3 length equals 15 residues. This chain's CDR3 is CASSGDRGMFTEAFF. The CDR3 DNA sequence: TGTGCCAGCAGTGGGGACAGGGGAATGTTCACTGAAGCTTTCTTT.

CDR3 sequence: CASSYPDRGGYEQYF. In nucleotides, the CDR3 is TGTGCCAGCAGTTACCCGGACAGGGGAGGCTACGAGCAGTACTTC. The chain is built from TRBV6-5 and TRBJ2-5; the match to TRBD1 covers 9 bases. With the DNA end fitting TRBJ2-7 better, the J assignment may be wrong. The CDR3 runs to 15 residues. Germline loops: CDR1 MNHEY, CDR2 SVGAGI.

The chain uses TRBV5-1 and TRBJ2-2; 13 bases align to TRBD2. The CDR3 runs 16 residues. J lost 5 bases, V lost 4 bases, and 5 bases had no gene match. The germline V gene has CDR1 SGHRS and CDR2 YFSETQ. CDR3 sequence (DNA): TGCGCCAGCAGCGTGGGACTAGCGGGAAAAACCGGGGAGCTGTTTTTT. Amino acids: CASSVGLAGKTGELFF.

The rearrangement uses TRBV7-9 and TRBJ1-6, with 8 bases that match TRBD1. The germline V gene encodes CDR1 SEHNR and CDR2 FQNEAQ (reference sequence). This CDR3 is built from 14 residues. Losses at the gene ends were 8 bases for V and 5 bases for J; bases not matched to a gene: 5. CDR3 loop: CASGGGQDNSPLHF. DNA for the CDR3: TGTGCCAGCGGGGGGGGACAGGATAATTCACCCCTCCACTTT. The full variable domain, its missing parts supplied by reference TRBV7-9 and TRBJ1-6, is DTGVSQNPRHKITKRGQNVTFRCDPISEHNRLYWYRQTLGQGPEFLTYFQNEAQLEKSRLLSDRFSAERPKGSFSTLEIQRTEQGDSAMYLCASGGGQDNSPLHFGNGTRLTVT.

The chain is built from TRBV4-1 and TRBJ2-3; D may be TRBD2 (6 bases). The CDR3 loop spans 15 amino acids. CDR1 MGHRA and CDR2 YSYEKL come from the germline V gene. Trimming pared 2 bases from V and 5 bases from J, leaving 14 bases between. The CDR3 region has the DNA TGCGCCAGCAGCCAACCCGGGAGTGTCGGAGATACGCAGTATTTT. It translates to CASSQPGSVGDTQYF.

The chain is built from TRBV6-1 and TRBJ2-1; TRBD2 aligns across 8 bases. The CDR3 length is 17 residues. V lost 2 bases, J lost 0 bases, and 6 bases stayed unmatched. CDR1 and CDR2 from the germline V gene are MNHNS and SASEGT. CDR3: CASSERQLAVSYNEQFF. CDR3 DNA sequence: TGTGCCAGCAGTGAAAGGCAACTAGCGGTCTCCTACAATGAGCAGTTCTTC.

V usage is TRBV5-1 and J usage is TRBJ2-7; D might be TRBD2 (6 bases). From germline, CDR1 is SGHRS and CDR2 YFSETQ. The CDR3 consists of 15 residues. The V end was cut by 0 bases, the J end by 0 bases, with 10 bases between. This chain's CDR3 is CASSLEGLRSYEQYF. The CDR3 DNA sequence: TGCGCCAGCAGCTTGGAGGGACTCCGCTCCTACGAGCAGTACTTC.

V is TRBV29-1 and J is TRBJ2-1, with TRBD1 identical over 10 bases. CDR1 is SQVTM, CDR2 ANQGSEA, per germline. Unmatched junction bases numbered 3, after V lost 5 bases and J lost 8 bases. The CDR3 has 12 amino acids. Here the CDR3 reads CSVSGTGDEQFF. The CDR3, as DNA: TGCAGCGTTTCCGGGACAGGGGATGAGCAGTTCTTC.

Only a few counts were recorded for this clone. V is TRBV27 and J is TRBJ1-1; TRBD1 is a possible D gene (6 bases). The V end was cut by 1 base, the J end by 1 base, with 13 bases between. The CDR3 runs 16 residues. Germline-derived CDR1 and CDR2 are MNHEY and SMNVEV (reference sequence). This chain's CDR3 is CASSLFPQGSNTEAFF. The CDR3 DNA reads TGTGCCAGCAGTTTATTTCCCCAGGGGTCGAACACTGAAGCTTTCTTT.

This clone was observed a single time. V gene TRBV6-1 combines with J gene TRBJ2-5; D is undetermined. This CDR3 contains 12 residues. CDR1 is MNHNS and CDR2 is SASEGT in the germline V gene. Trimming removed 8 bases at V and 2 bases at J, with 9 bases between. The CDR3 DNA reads TGTGCCAGCCGAGCGTTGCAAGAGACCCAGTACTTC. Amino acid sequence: CASRALQETQYF.

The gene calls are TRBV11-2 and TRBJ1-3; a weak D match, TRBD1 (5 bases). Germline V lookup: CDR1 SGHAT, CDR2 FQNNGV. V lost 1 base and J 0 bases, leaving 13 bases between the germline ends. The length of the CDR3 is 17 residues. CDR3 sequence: CASSLVPGLPSGNTIYF. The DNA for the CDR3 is TGTGCCAGCAGCTTAGTTCCAGGGCTTCCCTCTGGAAACACCATATATTTT.